These 2 T cell receptor beta chains share one sample of origin, sequenced in a study of blood T cell repertoires in COVID-19. The assay was immunoSEQ multiplex PCR, and TCRdb's table has in-frame clones only and misses some. This sample has 93,000 or so clones, with about 80% found just once. Source material: peripheral blood. All receptors derive from a human donor in a cohort sampled during active COVID-19.

The V gene is TRBV30, the J gene TRBJ2-1; maybe TRBD2 (5 bases). The CDR3 totals 11 residues. CDR1 is GTSNPN, CDR2 SVGIG, per germline (reference sequence). V shed 4 bases and J shed 14 bases, with 15 bases lying between them. The CDR3 nucleotides are TGTGCCTGGACCGCCGGGAACGAAAAGTTCTTC. Amino acid sequence: CAWTAGNEKFF.

The V and J genes are TRBV6-1 and TRBJ1-2; a weak D match, TRBD1 (5 bases). Per the germline V gene, CDR1 is MNHNS and CDR2 is SASEGT. The ends were cut back, 2 bases at V and 12 bases at J, with 19 bases in the middle. This CDR3 contains 14 residues. CDR3 sequence: CASSEIVRQPDDTF. The CDR3 nucleotides read TGTGCCAGCAGTGAAATTGTGAGACAGCCTGACGACACCTTC.